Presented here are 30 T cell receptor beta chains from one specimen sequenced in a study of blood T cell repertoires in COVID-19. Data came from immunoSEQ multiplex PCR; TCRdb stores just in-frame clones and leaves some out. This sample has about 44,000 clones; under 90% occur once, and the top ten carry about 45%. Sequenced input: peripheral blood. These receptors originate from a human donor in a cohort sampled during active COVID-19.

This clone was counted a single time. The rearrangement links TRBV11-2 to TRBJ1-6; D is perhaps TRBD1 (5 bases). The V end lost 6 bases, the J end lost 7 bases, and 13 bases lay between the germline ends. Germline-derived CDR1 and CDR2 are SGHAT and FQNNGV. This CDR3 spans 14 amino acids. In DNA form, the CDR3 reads TGTGCCAGCAGAGGGGTAGGGCCCAATTCACCCCTCCACTTT. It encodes CASRGVGPNSPLHF.

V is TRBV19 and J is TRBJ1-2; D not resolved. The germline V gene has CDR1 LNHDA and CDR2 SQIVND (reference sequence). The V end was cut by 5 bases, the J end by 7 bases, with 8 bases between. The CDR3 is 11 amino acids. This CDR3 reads CASSATGGYTF. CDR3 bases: TGTGCCAGTAGTGCTACGGGTGGCTACACCTTC.

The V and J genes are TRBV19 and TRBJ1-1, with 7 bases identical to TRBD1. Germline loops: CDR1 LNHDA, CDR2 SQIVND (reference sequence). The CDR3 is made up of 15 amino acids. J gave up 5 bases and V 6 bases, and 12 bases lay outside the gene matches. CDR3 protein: CASRHRDSVRTEAFF. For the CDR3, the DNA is TGTGCCAGTAGACACCGGGACAGTGTTCGGACTGAAGCTTTCTTT.

CDR3 nucleotide sequence: TGTGCCACCAGCAGGGGGGGGACGGTGAACACTGAAGCTTTCTTT. Translating it yields CATSRGGTVNTEAFF. The V and J genes are TRBV15 and TRBJ1-1, with D possibly TRBD1 on 5 matching bases. Germline V gene data show CDR1 as LNHNV and CDR2 as YYDKDF (reference sequence). This CDR3 comprises 15 residues. The V and J ends lost 3 bases and 0 bases respectively, with 11 bases between them. The variable domain in full, with the rest retrieved from reference TRBV15 and TRBJ1-1, is DAMVIQNPRYQVTQFGKPVTLSCSQTLNHNVMYWYQQKSSQAPKLLFHYYDKDFNNEADTPDNFQSRRPNTSFCFLDIRSPGLGDTAMYLCATSRGGTVNTEAFFGQGTRLTVV.

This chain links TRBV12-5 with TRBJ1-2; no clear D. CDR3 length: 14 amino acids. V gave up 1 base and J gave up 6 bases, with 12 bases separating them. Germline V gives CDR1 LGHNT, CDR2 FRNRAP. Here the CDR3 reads CASGLGPDADGYTF. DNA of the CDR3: TGTGCTAGTGGTTTGGGACCCGACGCGGATGGCTACACCTTC.

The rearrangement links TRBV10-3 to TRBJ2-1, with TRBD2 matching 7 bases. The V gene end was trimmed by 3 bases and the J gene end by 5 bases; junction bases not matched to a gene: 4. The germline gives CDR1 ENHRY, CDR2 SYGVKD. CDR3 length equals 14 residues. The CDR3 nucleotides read TGTGCCATCAGTGACCTTGGGGGGGACAATGAGCAGTTCTTC. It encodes CAISDLGGDNEQFF.

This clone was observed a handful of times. The CDR3 region is CASSISGSQPQHF. The CDR3 DNA reads as TGTGCCAGTAGTATCTCGGGGTCTCAGCCCCAGCATTTT. The rearrangement links TRBV19 to TRBJ1-5; no clear D. This CDR3 contains 13 residues. Trimming took off 3 bases at V and 6 bases at J, with 9 bases between the two ends. Germline V gene lookup returns CDR1 LNHDA and CDR2 SQIVND (reference sequence). The full variable domain, completed using reference TRBV19 and TRBJ1-5, is DGGITQSPKYLFRKEGQNVTLSCEQNLNHDAMYWYRQDPGQGLRLIYYSQIVNDFQKGDIAEGYSVSREKKESFPLTVTSAQKNPTAFYLCASSISGSQPQHFGDGTRLSIL.

CDR3 residues: CASSGTQGAGGNEAFF. DNA for the CDR3: TGCGCCAGCAGCGGAACCCAGGGGGCGGGTGGGAATGAAGCTTTCTTT. This chain links TRBV5-1 with TRBJ1-1, with TRBD1 matching over 8 bases. The CDR3 runs 16 residues. Germline values: CDR1 SGHRS, CDR2 YFSETQ. V shed 4 bases and J 7 bases; nucleotides not matched to a gene: 15. Together with reference TRBV5-1 and TRBJ1-1, the CDR3 gives the full variable domain: KAGVTQTPRYLIKTRGQQVTLSCSPISGHRSVSWYQQTPGQGLQFLFEYFSETQRNKGNFPGRFSGRQFSNSRSEMNVSTLELGDSALYLCASSGTQGAGGNEAFFGQGTRLTVV.

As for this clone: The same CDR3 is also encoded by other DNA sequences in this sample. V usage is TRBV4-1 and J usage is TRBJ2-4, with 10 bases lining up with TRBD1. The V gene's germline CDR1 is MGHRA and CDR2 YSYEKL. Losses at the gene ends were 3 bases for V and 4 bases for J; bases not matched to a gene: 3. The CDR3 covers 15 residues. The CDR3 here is CASSQGQGTKNIQYF. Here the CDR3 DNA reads TGCGCCAGCAGCCAGGGACAGGGGACAAAAAACATTCAGTACTTC.

The CDR3 protein is CASSKATAGNQPQHF. The CDR3 nucleotides are TGTGCCAGCAGCAAAGCGACAGCTGGTAATCAGCCCCAGCATTTT. The gene calls are TRBV7-2 and TRBJ1-5; the D gene is possibly TRBD1 (5 bases). The CDR3 is made up of 15 amino acids. V lost 5 bases to trimming and J lost 4 bases, with 15 bases between them. Germline V lookup: CDR1 SGHTA, CDR2 FQGNSA.

The CDR3 coding sequence is TGTGCCAGCAGCCAAGATCCCGCGTATTCCTATGGCTACACCTTC. Its translation is CASSQDPAYSYGYTF. The chain has TRBV4-2 and TRBJ1-2; no reliable D call. The CDR3 covers 15 residues. V was pared by 0 bases and J by 4 bases, with 12 bases between. CDR1 LGHNA and CDR2 YNFKEQ come from the germline V gene.

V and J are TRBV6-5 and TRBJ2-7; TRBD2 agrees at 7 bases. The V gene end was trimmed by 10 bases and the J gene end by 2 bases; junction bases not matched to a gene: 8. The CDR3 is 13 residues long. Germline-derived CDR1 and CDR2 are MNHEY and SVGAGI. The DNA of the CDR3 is TGTGCCACCAAAACGGGACTAACCTACGAGCAGTACTTC. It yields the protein CATKTGLTYEQYF.

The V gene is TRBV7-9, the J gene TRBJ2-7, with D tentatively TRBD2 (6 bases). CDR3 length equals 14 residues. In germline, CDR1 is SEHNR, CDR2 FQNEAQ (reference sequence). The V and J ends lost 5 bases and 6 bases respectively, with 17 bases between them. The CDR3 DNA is TGTGCCAGCAGCCCCCCGGCCAGGGAGGCCGAGCAGTACTTC. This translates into CASSPPAREAEQYF.

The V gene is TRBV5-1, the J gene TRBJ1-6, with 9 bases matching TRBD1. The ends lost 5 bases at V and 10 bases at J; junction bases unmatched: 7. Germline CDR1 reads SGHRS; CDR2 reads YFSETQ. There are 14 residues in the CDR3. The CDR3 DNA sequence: TGCGCCAGCAGAGCCGGGACAGGGTCATCACCCCTCCACTTT. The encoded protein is CASRAGTGSSPLHF.

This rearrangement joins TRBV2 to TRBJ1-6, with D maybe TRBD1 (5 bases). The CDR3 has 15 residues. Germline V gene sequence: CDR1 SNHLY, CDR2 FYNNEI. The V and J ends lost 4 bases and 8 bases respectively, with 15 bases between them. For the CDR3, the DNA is TGTGCCAGCAGTGTATGGCAGGGAGGGGATTCACCCCTCCACTTT. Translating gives CASSVWQGGDSPLHF.

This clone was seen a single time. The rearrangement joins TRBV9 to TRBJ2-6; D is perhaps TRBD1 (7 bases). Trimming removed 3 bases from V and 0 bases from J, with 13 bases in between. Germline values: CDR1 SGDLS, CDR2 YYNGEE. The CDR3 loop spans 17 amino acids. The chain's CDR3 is CASSEGGQYSGANVLTF. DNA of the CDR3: TGTGCCAGCAGCGAGGGGGGACAGTACTCTGGGGCCAACGTCCTGACTTTC.

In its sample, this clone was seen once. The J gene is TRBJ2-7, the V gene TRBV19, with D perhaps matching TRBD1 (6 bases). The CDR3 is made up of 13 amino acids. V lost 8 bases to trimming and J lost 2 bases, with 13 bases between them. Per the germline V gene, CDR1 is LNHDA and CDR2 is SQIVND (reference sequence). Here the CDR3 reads CASSQGITYEQYV. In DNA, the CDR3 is TGTGCCAGTTCCCAGGGGATAACCTACGAGCAGTACGTC.

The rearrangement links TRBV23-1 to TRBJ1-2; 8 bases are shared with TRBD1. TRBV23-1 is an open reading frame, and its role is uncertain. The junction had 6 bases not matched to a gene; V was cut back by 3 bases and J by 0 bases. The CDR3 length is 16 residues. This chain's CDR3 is CASSHLTTGANYGYTF. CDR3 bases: TGCGCCAGCAGTCACCTAACGACAGGGGCTAACTATGGCTACACCTTC.

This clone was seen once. The CDR3 here is CASSLVSRARAEAFF. Written as DNA, the CDR3 is TGTGCCAGCAGCTTGGTCTCTCGGGCGCGGGCTGAAGCTTTCTTT. The chain links TRBV5-4 to TRBJ1-1; no clear D. The CDR3 spans 15 residues. Germline values: CDR1 SGHNT, CDR2 YYREEE (reference sequence). The V end lost 0 bases, the J end lost 6 bases, and 15 bases lay between the germline ends. The complete variable domain, with remaining parts taken from reference TRBV5-4 and TRBJ1-1, reads ETGVTQSPTHLIKTRGQQVTLRCSSQSGHNTVSWYQQALGQGPQFIFQYYREEENGRGNFPPRFSGLQFPNYSSELNVNALELDDSALYLCASSLVSRARAEAFFGQGTRLTVV.

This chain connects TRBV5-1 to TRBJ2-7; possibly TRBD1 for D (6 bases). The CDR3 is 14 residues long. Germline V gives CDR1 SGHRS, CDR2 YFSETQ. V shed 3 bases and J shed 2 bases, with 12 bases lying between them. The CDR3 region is CASSSRTAPYEQYF. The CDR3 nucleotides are TGCGCCAGCAGCTCCCGGACAGCCCCCTACGAGCAGTACTTC.

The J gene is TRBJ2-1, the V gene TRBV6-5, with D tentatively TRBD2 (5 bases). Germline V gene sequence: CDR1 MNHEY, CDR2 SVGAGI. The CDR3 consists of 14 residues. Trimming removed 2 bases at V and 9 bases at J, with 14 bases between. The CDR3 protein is CASSYRRGRSEQFF. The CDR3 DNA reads TGTGCCAGCAGTTACCGAAGAGGGCGTAGTGAGCAGTTCTTC.

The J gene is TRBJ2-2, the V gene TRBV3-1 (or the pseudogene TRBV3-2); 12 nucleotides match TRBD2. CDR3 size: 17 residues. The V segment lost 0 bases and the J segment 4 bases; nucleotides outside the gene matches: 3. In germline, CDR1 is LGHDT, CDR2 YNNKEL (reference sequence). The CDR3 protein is CASSQEPSGGATGELFF. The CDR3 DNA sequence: TGTGCCAGCAGCCAAGAACCTAGCGGGGGGGCCACCGGGGAGCTGTTTTTT.

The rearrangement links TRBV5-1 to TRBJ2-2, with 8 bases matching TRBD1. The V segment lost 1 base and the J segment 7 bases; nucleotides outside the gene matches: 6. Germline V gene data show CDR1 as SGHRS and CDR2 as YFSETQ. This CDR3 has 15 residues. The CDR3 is CASSLQGAAIGELFF. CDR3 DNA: TGCGCCAGCAGCTTGCAGGGGGCGGCGATCGGGGAGCTGTTTTTT.

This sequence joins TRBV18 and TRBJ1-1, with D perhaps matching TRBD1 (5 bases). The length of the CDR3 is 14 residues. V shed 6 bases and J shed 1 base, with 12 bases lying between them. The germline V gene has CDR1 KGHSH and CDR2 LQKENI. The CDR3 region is CASSVGQGNTEAFF. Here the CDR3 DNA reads TGTGCCAGCTCTGTGGGGCAGGGGAACACTGAAGCTTTCTTT.

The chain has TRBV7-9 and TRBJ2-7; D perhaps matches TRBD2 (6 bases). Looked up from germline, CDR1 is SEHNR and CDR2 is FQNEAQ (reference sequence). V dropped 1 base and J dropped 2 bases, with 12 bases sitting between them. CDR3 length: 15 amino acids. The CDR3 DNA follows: TGTGCCAGCAGCTTAGGGACTACGGGGCCCTACGAGCAGTACGTC. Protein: CASSLGTTGPYEQYV.

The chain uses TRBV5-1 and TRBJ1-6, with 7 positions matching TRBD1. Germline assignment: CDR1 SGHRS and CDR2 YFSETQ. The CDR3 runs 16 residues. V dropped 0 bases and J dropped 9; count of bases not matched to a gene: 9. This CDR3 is CASSLEIQGNSSPLHF. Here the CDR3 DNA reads TGCGCCAGCAGCTTGGAGATACAGGGGAATAGTTCACCCCTCCACTTT.

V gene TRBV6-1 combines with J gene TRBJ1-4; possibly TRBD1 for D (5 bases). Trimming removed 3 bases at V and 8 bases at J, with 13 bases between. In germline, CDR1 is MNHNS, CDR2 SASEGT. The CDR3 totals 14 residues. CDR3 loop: CASSDGGAGEKLFF. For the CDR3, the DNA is TGTGCCAGCAGTGATGGAGGGGCTGGGGAAAAACTGTTTTTT.

The CDR3: CASSVGGTDTQYF. The CDR3 DNA sequence: TGTGCCAGCAGCGTAGGAGGCACAGATACGCAGTATTTT. This chain links TRBV9 with TRBJ2-3, with D unresolved. The CDR3 runs 13 residues. Germline V lookup: CDR1 SGDLS, CDR2 YYNGEE. The V end was cut by 0 bases, the J end by 1 base, with 3 bases between. Filled out from reference TRBV9 and TRBJ2-3, the complete variable domain reads DSGVTQTPKHLITATGQRVTLRCSPRSGDLSVYWYQQSLDQGLQFLIQYYNGEERAKGNILERFSAQQFPDLHSELNLSSLELGDSALYFCASSVGGTDTQYFGPGTRLTVL.

The CDR3 bases are TGTGCCAGCTCACAGGGGGCTGGAAACACCATATATTTT. It codes for CASSQGAGNTIYF. The chain has TRBV18 and TRBJ1-3; possibly TRBD1 for D (6 bases). V lost 4 bases, J lost 2 bases, and 6 bases lay in between. Germline CDR1 is KGHSH and CDR2 is LQKENI. This CDR3 is 13 amino acids long.

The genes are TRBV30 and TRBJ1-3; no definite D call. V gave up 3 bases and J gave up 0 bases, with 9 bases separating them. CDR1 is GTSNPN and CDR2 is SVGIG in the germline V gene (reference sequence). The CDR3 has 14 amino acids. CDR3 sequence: CAWRVPGSGNTIYF. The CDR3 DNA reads TGTGCCTGGAGGGTGCCGGGCTCTGGAAACACCATATATTTT.